One and the same sample provided the 15 T cell receptor beta chains below, sequenced in a study of CXCR3-negative and CXCR3-positive naive CD8 T cells. 5' RACE that incorporated UMI labels was used to prepare the TRB cDNA libraries. TCRdb re-analyzed the 5' RACE reads; it lists each CDR3 protein once, without DNA. Its listing shows around 160,000 distinct CDR3 sequences. The study's findings and limits: The TRB CDR3s that CXCR3-positive naive cells carried were more hydrophobic than those of CXCR3-negative naive cells.

Their specific antigens are unknown. Sequences were obtained from naive CXCR3+ CD8+ T cells from blood. Indicated subset: CD45RO-CCR7+CD27+CD95- naive CD8+ T cells expressing CXCR3 (TNR3+). These TCRs come from a human donor in good health. Some clones in this sample may be carry-over from other donors' samples.

The chain is built from TRBV5-1 and TRBJ2-7. The CDR3 is 15 amino acids. Germline V gene sequence: CDR1 SGHRS, CDR2 YFSETQ. The CDR3 here is CASSVDLEGSYEQYF. The entire variable domain, with the rest obtained from reference TRBV5-1 and TRBJ2-7, is as follows: KAGVTQTPRYLIKTRGQQVTLSCSPISGHRSVSWYQQTPGQGLQFLFEYFSETQRNKGNFPGRFSGRQFSNSRSEMNVSTLELGDSALYLCASSVDLEGSYEQYFGPGTRLTVT.

The chain uses TRBV6-5 and TRBJ1-4. In germline, CDR1 is MNHEY, CDR2 SVGAGI. The CDR3 is 14 amino acids. CDR3 loop: CASSLTGTHEKLFF.

The J gene is TRBJ1-2, the V gene TRBV7-3; checking the TCRdb D call of TRBD1 is not possible without DNA. This CDR3 spans 13 amino acids. CDR1 and CDR2 from the germline V gene are SGHTA and FQGTGA. CDR3 sequence: CASSYDRNYGYTF.

The chain has TRBV4-1 and TRBJ1-1; checking the TCRdb D call of TRBD1 is not possible without DNA. This CDR3 has 16 amino acids. Germline V gene lookup returns CDR1 MGHRA and CDR2 YSYEKL. The chain's CDR3 is CASSQDRAGGWTEAFF.

This rearrangement joins TRBV11-2 to TRBJ2-1; the D gene TCRdb calls, TRBD1, cannot be checked with no DNA. The CDR3 spans 12 residues. Per germline, CDR1 SGHAT and CDR2 FQNNGV. CDR3 sequence reads: CASSVPGRRQFF.

The rearrangement joins TRBV30 to TRBJ1-1. CDR3 length: 12 amino acids. Germline lookup yields CDR1 GTSNPN and CDR2 SVGIG (reference sequence). CDR3 in amino acids: CAWSWENTEAFF.

V is TRBV29-1 and J is TRBJ2-4; absent DNA, TCRdb's TRBD1 call cannot be checked. This CDR3 is built from 11 residues. Germline CDR1 is SQVTM and CDR2 is ANQGSEA. The CDR3 sequence: CSVDEGDIQYF.

This chain uses TRBV29-1 with TRBJ2-7. Germline loops: CDR1 SQVTM, CDR2 ANQGSEA. CDR3 length: 11 amino acids. The CDR3 sequence: CSVESSGEQYF.

The V gene is TRBV27, the J gene TRBJ2-5. The CDR3 extends over 15 amino acids. CDR1 MNHEY and CDR2 SMNVEV come from the germline V gene (reference sequence). Here the CDR3 reads CASSLYPKLQETQYF.

The rearrangement joins TRBV29-1 to TRBJ2-1; the TCRdb D gene call, TRBD1, has no DNA to confirm it. This CDR3 has 15 amino acids. CDR1 and CDR2 from the germline V gene are SQVTM and ANQGSEA. The CDR3 here is CSVEDETGGLYEQFF.

The rearrangement joins TRBV11-1 to TRBJ2-1; no DNA is available, so the TRBD1 call from TCRdb remains unchecked. The CDR3 totals 13 residues. Germline assignment: CDR1 SGHAT and CDR2 FQDESV (reference sequence). The CDR3 sequence is CASRPRLGSEQFF.

The chain recombines TRBV28 with TRBJ2-1; TCRdb's D gene call, TRBD2, goes unchecked for lack of DNA. This CDR3 is built from 14 residues. Germline lookup yields CDR1 MDHEN and CDR2 SYDVKM. CDR3 protein: CASTLAESYNEQFF.

This chain links TRBV20-1 with TRBJ1-1. The length of the CDR3 is 13 residues. CDR1 DFQATT and CDR2 SNEGSKA come from the germline V gene (reference sequence). This chain's CDR3 is CSARDSSNTEAFF.

The rearrangement uses TRBV14 and TRBJ2-5. The germline V gene has CDR1 SGHDN and CDR2 FVKESK. CDR3 length: 12 amino acids. This CDR3 is CASSQDQETQYF.

V gene TRBV27 combines with J gene TRBJ2-7; TCRdb names TRBD1, which stays unverified in the absence of DNA. The germline gives CDR1 MNHEY, CDR2 SMNVEV (reference sequence). The CDR3 sequence is 16 residues long. The CDR3 sequence: CASSLSKGHITYEQYF.